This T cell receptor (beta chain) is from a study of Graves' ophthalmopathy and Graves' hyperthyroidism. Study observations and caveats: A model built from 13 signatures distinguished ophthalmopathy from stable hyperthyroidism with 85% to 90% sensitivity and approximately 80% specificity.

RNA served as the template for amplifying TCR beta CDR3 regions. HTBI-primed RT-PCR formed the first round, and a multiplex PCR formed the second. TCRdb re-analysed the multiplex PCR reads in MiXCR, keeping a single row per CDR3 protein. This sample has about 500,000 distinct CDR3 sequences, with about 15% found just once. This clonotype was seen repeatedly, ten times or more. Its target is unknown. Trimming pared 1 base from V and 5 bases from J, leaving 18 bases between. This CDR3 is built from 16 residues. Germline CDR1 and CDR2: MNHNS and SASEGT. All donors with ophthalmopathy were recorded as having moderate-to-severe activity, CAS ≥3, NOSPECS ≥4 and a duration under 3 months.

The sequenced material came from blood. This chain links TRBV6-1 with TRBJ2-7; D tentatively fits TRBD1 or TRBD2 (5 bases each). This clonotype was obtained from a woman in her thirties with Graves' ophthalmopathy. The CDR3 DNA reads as TGTGCCAGCAGTGAAGTTTCCGCAGGGTTGGGGGACGAGCAGTACTTC. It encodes CASSEVSAGLGDEQYF.